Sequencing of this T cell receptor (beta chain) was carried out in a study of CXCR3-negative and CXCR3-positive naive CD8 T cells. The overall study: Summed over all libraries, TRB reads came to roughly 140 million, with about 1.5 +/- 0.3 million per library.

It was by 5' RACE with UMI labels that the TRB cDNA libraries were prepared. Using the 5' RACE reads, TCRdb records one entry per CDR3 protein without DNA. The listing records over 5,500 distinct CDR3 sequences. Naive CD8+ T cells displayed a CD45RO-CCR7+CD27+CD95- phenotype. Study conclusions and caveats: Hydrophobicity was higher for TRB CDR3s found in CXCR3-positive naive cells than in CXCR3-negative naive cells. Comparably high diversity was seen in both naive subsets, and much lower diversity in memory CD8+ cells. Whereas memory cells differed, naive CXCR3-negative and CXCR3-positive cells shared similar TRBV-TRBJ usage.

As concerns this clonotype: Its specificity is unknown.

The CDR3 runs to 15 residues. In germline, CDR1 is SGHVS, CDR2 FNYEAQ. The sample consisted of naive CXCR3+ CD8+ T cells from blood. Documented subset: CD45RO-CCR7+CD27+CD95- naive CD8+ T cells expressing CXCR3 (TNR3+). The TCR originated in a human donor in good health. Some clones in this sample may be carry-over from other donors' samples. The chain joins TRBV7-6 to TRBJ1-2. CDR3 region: CASSLAPHGNYGYTF. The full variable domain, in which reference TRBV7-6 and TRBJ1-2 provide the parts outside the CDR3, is GAGVSQSPRYKVTKRGQDVALRCDPISGHVSLYWYRQALGQGPEFLTYFNYEAQQDKSGLPNDRFSAERPEGSISTLTIQRTEQRDSAMYRCASSLAPHGNYGYTFGSGTRLTVV.